These T cell receptor beta chains were read from a single sample in a study of CD8+CD57+ T cells in acquired aplastic anemia. TCRdb reprocessed the reads with MiXCR, giving one entry per CDR3 protein. Of about 160,000 distinct CDR3 sequences in the sample, approximately 44% were seen once. The sample taken for sequencing was sorted CD4+, CD8+, or CD8+CD57+ T cells (not recorded which) from PBMCs. Receptors originate from a human donor in good health. Each CDR3 is given with its conserved first and last residue. Each record gives: J gene, clone size, V gene, D gene, CDR3 protein, CDR3 DNA. The D gene is left open where the match is weak. Some rows mark clone size as missing; the rest say once, few, many or name a class of expanded clone.

>TRBJ2-1|many|TRBV19|TRBD2
CASSFAGAYNEQFF
TGTGCCAGTAGTTTTGCGGGAGCGTACAATGAGCAGTTCTTC
>TRBJ1-6|few|TRBV19|NA
CASSPDTTSSPLHF
TGTGCCAGTAGTCCAGACACGACGAGTTCACCCCTCCACTTT
>TRBJ2-6|NA|TRBV7-2|TRBD1
CASSLQGATGANVLTF
TGTGCCAGCAGCTTACAGGGGGCGACTGGGGCCAACGTCCTGACTTTC
>TRBJ2-7|NA|TRBV19|TRBD1
CASSITGGMDYEQYF
TGTGCCAGTAGTATTACAGGGGGCATGGACTACGAGCAGTACTTC
>TRBJ2-7|many|TRBV12-3/TRBV12-4|NA
CASSFFATYEQYF
TGTGCCAGCAGTTTTTTTGCGACCTACGAGCAGTACTTC
>TRBJ2-7|many|TRBV6-2/TRBV6-3|TRBD1
CASRSPRTGSSYEQYF
TGTGCCAGCAGATCTCCTCGGACAGGGAGCTCCTACGAGCAGTACTTC
>TRBJ2-2|NA|TRBV2|NA
CASSEVGTGELFF
TGTGCCAGCAGTGAAGTAGGAACCGGGGAGCTGTTTTTT
>TRBJ2-4|NA|TRBV5-1|NA
CASSLRTAGKNIQYF
TGCGCCAGCAGCTTACGGACAGCGGGCAAAAACATTCAGTACTTC
>TRBJ2-3|few|TRBV6-2/TRBV6-3|TRBD1
CASSWTGIQKSTDTQYF
TGTGCCAGCAGTTGGACAGGGATCCAGAAAAGCACAGATACGCAGTATTTT
>TRBJ2-1|few|TRBV5-6|TRBD2
CASSFVLAESSYNEQFF
TGTGCCAGCAGCTTTGTACTAGCGGAGAGCTCCTACAATGAGCAGTTCTTC
>TRBJ2-1|NA|TRBV24-1|NA
CATSSGAYNEQFF
TGTGCCACTAGTAGCGGAGCGTACAATGAGCAGTTCTTC
>TRBJ2-7|NA|TRBV10-2|TRBD1
CASSGRTGGIYEQYF
TGCGCCAGCAGTGGGCGGACAGGGGGCATCTACGAGCAGTACTTC
>TRBJ2-3|many|TRBV11-3|NA
CASSASEGDTQYF
TGTGCCAGCAGCGCCAGTGAGGGTGATACGCAGTATTTT
>TRBJ2-7|NA|TRBV18|NA
CASSPNRQAAYEQYF
TGTGCCAGCTCACCGAACCGACAGGCAGCCTACGAGCAGTACTTC
>TRBJ2-5|NA|TRBV15|NA
CATSTPGGLKETQYF
TGTGCCACCAGTACTCCGGGGGGCTTGAAAGAGACCCAGTACTTC
>TRBJ2-3|NA|TRBV24-1|TRBD2
CATSDSERGFTDTQYF
TGTGCCACCAGTGATTCGGAGCGGGGTTTTACAGATACGCAGTATTTT
>TRBJ1-5|many|TRBV2|TRBD1
CASRAGGDQPQHF
TGTGCCAGCAGGGCAGGGGGCGATCAGCCCCAGCATTTT
>TRBJ1-6|NA|TRBV10-3|TRBD1
CAISARVQGFVNSPLHF
TGTGCCATCAGTGCTAGAGTACAGGGGTTCGTGAATTCACCCCTCCACTTT
>TRBJ2-1|NA|TRBV9|TRBD2
CASSKAGVFMGEQFF
TGTGCCAGCAGCAAAGCGGGAGTATTTATGGGTGAGCAGTTCTTC
>TRBJ2-3|few|TRBV3-1|TRBD2
CASRYGGSTDTQYF
TGTGCCAGCCGCTACGGGGGGTCCACAGATACGCAGTATTTT
>TRBJ2-2|NA|TRBV20-1|TRBD1
CSARTGPGELFF
TGCAGTGCGCGGACAGGGCCCGGGGAGCTGTTTTTT
>TRBJ2-7|many|TRBV7-6|TRBD1
CASSLGTGVVYEQYF
TGTGCCAGCAGCTTAGGCACAGGGGTGGTGTACGAGCAGTACTTC
>TRBJ1-1|many|TRBV5-1|TRBD1
CASRSGQGGVTEAFF
TGCGCCAGCAGGTCCGGACAGGGGGGGGTTACTGAAGCTTTCTTT
>TRBJ1-4|NA|TRBV10-3|NA
CAISDGATNEKLFF
TGTGCCATCAGTGACGGGGCAACTAATGAAAAACTGTTTTTT
>TRBJ2-5|NA|TRBV7-9|TRBD2
CASSSRLAGGETQYF
TGTGCCAGCAGCTCCCGACTAGCGGGGGGAGAGACCCAGTACTTC
>TRBJ2-3|NA|TRBV7-8|NA
CASSPWVSSDHTDTQYF
TGTGCCAGCAGCCCATGGGTCTCAAGCGACCACACAGATACGCAGTATTTT
>TRBJ2-7|NA|TRBV7-2|NA
CASSPSPGYEQYF
TGTGCCAGCAGTCCATCCCCAGGGTACGAGCAGTACTTC
>TRBJ1-5|many|TRBV19|NA
CASSRSKGRPQHF
TGTGCCAGTAGTCGGTCTAAGGGACGGCCCCAGCATTTT
>TRBJ1-1|once|TRBV12-3/TRBV12-4|NA
CASSSDRRNTEAFF
TGTGCCAGCAGTTCGGACCGACGGAACACTGAAGCTTTCTTT
>TRBJ2-2|NA|TRBV6-1|NA
CARIGGLTGELFF
TGTGCCCGCATCGGGGGCCTCACCGGGGAGCTGTTTTTT
>TRBJ2-7|NA|TRBV6-2/TRBV6-3|TRBD2
CASSYYPGLAETYEQYF
TGTGCCAGCAGTTACTACCCGGGACTAGCGGAAACCTACGAGCAGTACTTC
>TRBJ2-5|many|TRBV12-3/TRBV12-4|TRBD2
CASSRLAGGSETQYF
TGTGCCAGCAGTCGACTAGCGGGGGGATCGGAGACCCAGTACTTC
>TRBJ2-7|many|TRBV4-3|NA
CASSQDWGPYEQYF
TGCGCCAGCAGCCAAGACTGGGGGCCCTACGAGCAGTACTTC
>TRBJ2-3|many|TRBV5-1|NA
CASSLTSYADTQYF
TGCGCCAGCAGCTTGACAAGTTACGCAGATACGCAGTATTTT
>TRBJ1-6|few|TRBV2|NA
CASYLQGGTPLHF
TGTGCCAGTTACTTACAGGGAGGGACACCCCTCCACTTT
>TRBJ1-2|NA|TRBV25-1|TRBD1
CASSEGGDRGGYGYTF
TGTGCCAGCAGTGAAGGAGGTGACAGGGGGGGATATGGCTACACCTTC
>TRBJ1-1|many|TRBV2|NA
CASRSWVDTEAFF
TGTGCCAGCAGGTCGTGGGTGGACACTGAAGCTTTCTTT
>TRBJ2-6|many|TRBV9|NA
CASSVVGGAGNVLTF
TGTGCCAGCAGCGTAGTTGGGGGGGCCGGCAACGTCCTGACTTTC
>TRBJ2-7|many|TRBV10-1|TRBD2
CASSERASGDEQYF
TGCGCCAGCAGTGAGAGGGCTAGCGGGGACGAGCAGTACTTC
>TRBJ1-2|few|TRBV29-1|NA
CSVDRGRGYGYTF
TGCAGCGTTGATCGGGGGCGCGGCTATGGCTACACCTTC
>TRBJ2-3|NA|TRBV15|TRBD1
CATSRLTGQGGVDTQYF
TGTGCCACCAGCAGGCTCACGGGACAGGGAGGTGTAGATACGCAGTATTTT
>TRBJ1-2|NA|TRBV20-1|NA
CSAWTASYGYTF
TGCAGTGCTTGGACAGCATCCTATGGCTACACCTTC
>TRBJ1-6|NA|TRBV7-6|TRBD1
CASSQGTEGFALHF
TGTGCCAGCAGCCAAGGGACAGAGGGCTTCGCCCTCCACTTT
>TRBJ2-1|NA|TRBV5-4|NA
CASSLEGYEQFF
TGTGCCAGCAGCTTGGAAGGATATGAGCAGTTCTTC